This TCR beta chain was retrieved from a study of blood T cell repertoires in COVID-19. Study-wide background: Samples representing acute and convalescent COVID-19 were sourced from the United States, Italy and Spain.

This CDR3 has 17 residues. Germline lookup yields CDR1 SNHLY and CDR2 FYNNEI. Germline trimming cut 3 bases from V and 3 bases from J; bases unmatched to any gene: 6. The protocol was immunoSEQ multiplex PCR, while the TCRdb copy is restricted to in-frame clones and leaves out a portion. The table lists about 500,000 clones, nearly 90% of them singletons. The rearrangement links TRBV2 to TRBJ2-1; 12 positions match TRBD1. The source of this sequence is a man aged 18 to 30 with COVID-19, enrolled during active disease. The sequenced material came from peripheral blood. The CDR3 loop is CASSDTGTGGFYNEQFF. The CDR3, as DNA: TGTGCCAGCAGTGATACCGGGACAGGGGGCTTCTACAATGAGCAGTTCTTC.